The entry below describes one T cell receptor beta chain. Its antigen is not identified. The sample is drawn from a study of blood T cells in healthy people across ages. A second PCR of 7 to 11 cycles used a sample-barcoded 5' primer and a J-beta primer mix. Every single cDNA molecule received a tag from a template-switch adaptor with 12 random nucleotides. Sequencing of every sample gave 2.5 million or more CDR3-containing paired-end reads. Using its own MiXCR run on the 5' RACE reads, TCRdb lists one record per CDR3 protein. The table lists about 1,400,000 distinct CDR3 sequences, 59% of them singletons, with 6.5% to 8.5% in the top ten. The study's findings and limits: Donor CMV status, an unknown factor, possibly confounded changes in expanded clonotypes.

Sequencing was performed on blood. This clonotype was obtained from a man in his late teens or twenties in good health.

DNA of the CDR3: TGTGCCAGCTACCGGACAGGGCGCAATGAGCAGTTCTTC. Translated: CASYRTGRNEQFF. The V and J genes are TRBV2 and TRBJ2-1, with TRBD1 identical over 8 bases. The CDR3 is 13 residues long. The V segment lost 8 bases and the J segment 6 bases; nucleotides outside the gene matches: 6. Germline V gene sequence: CDR1 SNHLY, CDR2 FYNNEI.